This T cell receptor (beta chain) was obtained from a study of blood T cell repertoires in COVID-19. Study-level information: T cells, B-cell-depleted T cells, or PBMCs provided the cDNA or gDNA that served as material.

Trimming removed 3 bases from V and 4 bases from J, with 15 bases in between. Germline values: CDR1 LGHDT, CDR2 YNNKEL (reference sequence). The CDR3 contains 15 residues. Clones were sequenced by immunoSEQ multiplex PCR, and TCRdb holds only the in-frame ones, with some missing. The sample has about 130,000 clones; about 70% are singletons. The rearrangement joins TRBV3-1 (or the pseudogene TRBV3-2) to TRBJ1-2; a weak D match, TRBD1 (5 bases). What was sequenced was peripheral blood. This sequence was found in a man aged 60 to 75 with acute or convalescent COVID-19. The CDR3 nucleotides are TGTGCCAGCAGCCAGGCAGACAGCCGTGCCTATGGCTACACCTTC. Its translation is CASSQADSRAYGYTF.